The 25 T cell receptor beta chains below were found in one sample sequenced in a study of regulatory T cells in long-lasting Graves disease. Libraries of TCR beta came from iRepertoire HTBI primers plus Arm-PCR of CDR3 regions. Each CDR3 protein is one row after TCRdb ran MiXCR on the multiplex PCR reads. The sample contains about 400,000 distinct CDR3 sequences, less than 25% of which appear only once. The sample's time point: persistent/refractory GD, antithyroid drugs over 5 years with positive TRAb. PBMC RNA served as the TCR library source. The material was peripheral blood mononuclear cells (PBMCs), obtained when the disease was refractory, from a patient treated with antithyroid drugs. Receptors originate from a female donor with Graves disease.

The V gene is TRBV19, the J gene TRBJ1-2; the match to TRBD1 covers 8 bases. V lost 4 bases, J lost 2 bases, and 6 bases stayed unmatched. The CDR3 runs to 15 residues. In germline, CDR1 is LNHDA, CDR2 SQIVND (reference sequence). This CDR3 is CASSTPRGPNYGYTF. Written as DNA, the CDR3 is TGTGCCAGTAGTACACCCAGGGGGCCGAACTATGGCTACACCTTC.

This clonotype showed up just a few times. The gene calls are TRBV18 and TRBJ2-5, with 10 bases matching TRBD2. The CDR3 has 16 amino acids. Germline-derived CDR1 and CDR2 are KGHSH and LQKENI. V shed 1 base, J shed 2 bases, and the junction held 4 bases outside the gene matches. As DNA, the CDR3 is TGTGCCAGCTCACCACAGGGACTAGCGCAACAAGAGACCCAGTACTTC. Translated, it gives CASSPQGLAQQETQYF.

There are many counts of this clonotype. This rearrangement joins TRBV3-1 to TRBJ1-1, with 7 bases matching TRBD1. Trimming removed 5 bases from V and 6 bases from J; junction bases left unmatched: 6. Germline V lookup: CDR1 LGHDT, CDR2 YNNKEL (reference sequence). The CDR3 contains 13 residues. The CDR3 protein is CASSDRAGPEAFF. The CDR3, as DNA: TGTGCCAGCAGCGACAGGGCCGGCCCTGAAGCTTTCTTT.

This clonotype turned up a few times. A read error may produce the germline difference seen at one junction end. The chain recombines TRBV5-6 with TRBJ2-7, with D possibly TRBD2 on 6 matching bases. The CDR3 extends over 15 amino acids. Germline lookup yields CDR1 SGHDT and CDR2 YYEEEE. CDR3 DNA sequence: TGTGCCAGCAGCTTGGTAGCGGTTCTCTCCTACGAGCGGTACTTC. Translating gives CASSLVAVLSYERYF.

This clonotype showed up many times. The rearrangement links TRBV2 to TRBJ2-5; TRBD2 is a possible D gene (6 bases). V lost 7 bases and J 5 bases, leaving 11 bases between the germline ends. Germline assignment: CDR1 SNHLY and CDR2 FYNNEI. The CDR3 length is 12 residues. This chain's CDR3 is CASTRRGETQYF. As DNA, the CDR3 is TGTGCCAGCACCAGACGGGGGGAGACCCAGTACTTC.

This clonotype was recorded once. This chain joins TRBV5-6 and TRBJ2-7; weak D call: TRBD1 (6 bases). The CDR3 spans 12 residues. V was trimmed by 4 bases and J by 6 bases, leaving 11 bases between them. The germline gives CDR1 SGHDT, CDR2 YYEEEE. DNA for the CDR3: TGTGCCAGCAGCCTGTGGGGGCGCGAGCAGTACTTC. The encoded protein is CASSLWGREQYF.

This clonotype was observed a few times. The chain recombines TRBV7-8 with TRBJ2-7; 16 bases align to TRBD2. CDR3 length: 16 residues. Trimming cost V 4 bases and J 3 bases; bases outside gene matches: 3. Looked up from germline, CDR1 is SGHVS and CDR2 is FQNEAQ. CDR3: CASSSGLAGGNYEQYF. The CDR3 region has the DNA TGTGCCAGCAGCTCGGGACTAGCGGGAGGGAACTACGAGCAGTACTTC.

The V call is TRBV5-4, the J call TRBJ1-2; D ambiguous. Trimming took 1 base from V and 5 from J, leaving 12 bases between them. The CDR3 totals 14 residues. Germline V gene sequence: CDR1 SGHNT, CDR2 YYREEE (reference sequence). CDR3 sequence reads: CASSLKEPYYGYTF. In DNA, the CDR3 is TGTGCCAGCAGCTTGAAAGAACCTTATTATGGCTACACCTTC.

The chain uses TRBV7-2 and TRBJ1-4; D remains unclear. This CDR3 is 17 amino acids long. Germline CDR1 and CDR2: SGHTA and FQGNSA. V was pared by 1 base and J by 3 bases, with 15 bases between. The CDR3 DNA reads as TGTGCCAGCAGCTTAGAGTGGCGGGAGAGAGCTAATGAAAAACTGTTTTTT. Its translation is CASSLEWRERANEKLFF.

This clonotype appeared a few times. The rearrangement joins TRBV7-2 to TRBJ1-6; 7 bases align to TRBD1. V was pared by 1 base and J by 0 bases, with 9 bases of the junction left unmatched. The CDR3 sequence is 19 residues long. Per germline, CDR1 SGHTA and CDR2 FQGNSA. The CDR3 bases are TGTGCCAGCAGCTTAGAAGCCAGGGGGTATAGCTCCTATAATTCACCCCTCCACTTT. Translating gives CASSLEARGYSSYNSPLHF.

The chain links TRBV6-1 to TRBJ1-5, with D maybe TRBD1 (6 bases). V shed 4 bases and J shed 9 bases, with 10 bases lying between them. The CDR3 is 12 amino acids. CDR1 and CDR2 from the germline V gene are MNHNS and SASEGT. The CDR3 is CASSGGPGPQHF. The DNA for the CDR3 is TGTGCCAGCAGTGGGGGGCCTGGGCCCCAGCATTTT.

The rearrangement uses TRBV6-1 and TRBJ2-2; the D gene is possibly TRBD1 (5 bases). V was clipped by 6 bases and J by 6 bases, with 8 bases between them. The CDR3 is 12 residues long. Germline CDR1 is MNHNS and CDR2 is SASEGT. The CDR3 is CASSSGSGELFF. The CDR3 nucleotides are TGTGCCAGCAGCTCAGGGTCCGGGGAGCTGTTTTTT.

This clonotype was seen at least ten times. This rearrangement joins TRBV12-3 or TRBV12-4 to TRBJ2-7; D remains ambiguous. This CDR3 has 14 residues. V lost 5 bases, J lost 1 base, and 12 bases lay in between. The CDR3 sequence is CASSQGRASYEQYF. CDR3 DNA: TGTGCCAGCAGTCAAGGTAGAGCTTCCTACGAGCAGTACTTC.

DNA for the CDR3: TGTGCCAGCAGCCCTGGTGTAGGGGGGAGTCAGCCCCAGCATTTT. Its translation: CASSPGVGGSQPQHF. The rearrangement joins TRBV12-3 or TRBV12-4 to TRBJ1-5; D is perhaps TRBD1 (6 bases). Between the trimmed V and J ends, which lost 6 bases and 6 bases, there was a span of 18 bases. The length of the CDR3 is 15 residues.

The J gene is TRBJ1-5, the V gene TRBV20-1; 12 positions agree with TRBD1. In germline, CDR1 is DFQATT, CDR2 SNEGSKA (reference sequence). This CDR3 contains 18 residues. V shed 0 bases and J 11 bases; nucleotides not matched to a gene: 17. The CDR3 is CSAREVPGQGTGGQSQHF. In DNA form, the CDR3 reads TGCAGTGCTAGAGAAGTCCCGGGACAGGGGACAGGGGGCCAGTCCCAGCATTTT.

This clonotype was seen repeatedly, ten times or more. The genes are TRBV20-1 and TRBJ1-2, with D maybe TRBD1 (5 bases). Germline assignment: CDR1 DFQATT and CDR2 SNEGSKA (reference sequence). The V and J ends lost 5 bases and 2 bases respectively, with 12 bases between them. The CDR3 has 13 amino acids. This CDR3 reads CSAEYRQNYGYTF. CDR3 coding DNA: TGCAGTGCTGAATACAGACAGAACTATGGCTACACCTTC.

Only a few counts were recorded for this clonotype. The chain joins TRBV7-2 to TRBJ2-5; D tentatively reads TRBD1 or TRBD2 (5 bases each). CDR1 is SGHTA and CDR2 is FQGNSA in the germline V gene. CDR3 length: 13 residues. V lost 5 bases to trimming and J lost 3 bases, with 10 bases between them. CDR3 residues: CTSSRDHKETQYF. CDR3 DNA sequence: TGTACCAGCAGCCGGGACCACAAAGAGACCCAGTACTTC.

V gene TRBV7-9 combines with J gene TRBJ1-4, with 8 positions matching TRBD1. The V gene's germline CDR1 is SEHNR and CDR2 FQNEAQ (reference sequence). J was trimmed by 8 bases and V by 5 bases; bases with no gene match: 10. This CDR3 comprises 15 residues. The CDR3: CASSPADRGGEKLFF. The CDR3 DNA is TGTGCCAGCAGCCCAGCCGACAGGGGTGGAGAAAAACTGTTTTTT.

This chain uses TRBV19 with TRBJ2-5; 9 nucleotides line up with TRBD2. The CDR3 loop spans 14 amino acids. V shed 6 bases, J shed 5 bases, and the junction held 7 bases outside the gene matches. Germline CDR1 and CDR2: LNHDA and SQIVND (reference sequence). The CDR3 nucleotides read TGTGCCAGTAGGAATAGCGGGAGTGGGGAGACCCAGTACTTC. This encodes CASRNSGSGETQYF.

The chain has TRBV25-1 and TRBJ2-2; D gene unclear. CDR1 is MGHDK, CDR2 SYGVNS, per germline. CDR3 length: 14 amino acids. V was trimmed by 4 bases and J by 7 bases, leaving 13 bases between them. CDR3: CASSGLEEYGELFF. As DNA, the CDR3 is TGTGCCAGCAGTGGTCTTGAGGAATACGGGGAGCTGTTTTTT.

In its sample, this clonotype was seen many times. This chain links TRBV7-2 with TRBJ2-7; unclear D gene. Germline V gene lookup returns CDR1 SGHTA and CDR2 FQGNSA. This CDR3 contains 14 residues. The V end was cut by 1 base, the J end by 4 bases, with 11 bases between. CDR3 DNA: TGTGCCAGCAGCTTAGGTCCAGCGATTTACGAGCAGTACTTC. It translates to CASSLGPAIYEQYF.

As for this clonotype: This could be a read error, since a much larger clone is one nucleotide away. The chain is built from TRBV6-1 and TRBJ1-2; unclear D gene. The CDR3 loop spans 16 amino acids. The V gene's germline CDR1 is MNHNS and CDR2 SASEGT. Trimming stripped 2 bases from V and 3 bases from J, with 16 bases between. CDR3 bases: TGTGCCAGCAGTGAATGGATCGACGTGTATGACTATGGCTACACCTTC. The encoded protein is CASSEWIDVYDYGYTF.

This clonotype was recorded many times. The chain combines TRBV30 with TRBJ1-2; no firm D call. V dropped 4 bases and J dropped 4 bases, with 10 bases sitting between them. The length of the CDR3 is 12 residues. The germline V gene has CDR1 GTSNPN and CDR2 SVGIG (reference sequence). In DNA form, the CDR3 reads TGTGCCTGGAATCTACCGGGCTATGGCTACACCTTC. It translates to CAWNLPGYGYTF.

The V and J genes are TRBV20-1 and TRBJ2-5; TRBD2 might be the D (5 bases). The V end lost 5 bases, the J end lost 2 bases, and 21 bases lay between the germline ends. Germline V CDR1 and CDR2: DFQATT, SNEGSKA (reference sequence). The CDR3 is made up of 16 amino acids. CDR3 in DNA: TGCAGTGCTGGCGACTACGGAAGTTTACAACAAGAGACCCAGTACTTC. Translated, it gives CSAGDYGSLQQETQYF.

This clonotype has a count of ten or more. J is TRBJ1-6 and V is TRBV2; D remains unclear. This CDR3 spans 16 amino acids. CDR1 SNHLY and CDR2 FYNNEI come from the germline V gene. V was cut by 6 bases and J by 10 bases, with 22 bases left in between. CDR3 nucleotides: TGTGCCAGCAGAATAGAGGACCCGGGGATTGGGTCACCCCTCCACTTT. Protein sequence: CASRIEDPGIGSPLHF.